This is a list of T cell receptor beta chains from one sample in a study of shared clonotypes between healthy human individuals. Sequenced by immunoSEQ multiplex PCR; TCRdb stores in-frame clones only, minus some. This table has 2,500,000 or so clones, around nine tenths appearing once. The sample consisted of naive CD4+ T cells sorted from blood. These receptors all come from a man aged 18 to 35 in good health. CDR3s include the opening cysteine and the closing phenylalanine or tryptophan. The order of the fields is V gene, J gene, CDR3 length, D gene, clone size, CDR3 DNA, CDR3 protein. D genes are given only for firm matches. The size field is filled for only some rows; it gives once, few, many or a size class.

>TRBV7-9|TRBJ1-6|14|-|-
TGTGCCAGCAGCGACGGGACGGTTTTATCACCCCTCCACTTT
CASSDGTVLSPLHF
>TRBV5-1|TRBJ2-7|16|TRBD2|-
TGCGCCAGCAGCCCGCCGGGCCTAGCGGGGGGTTACGAGCAGTACTTC
CASSPPGLAGGYEQYF
>TRBV6-1|TRBJ2-7|15|TRBD2|-
TGTGCCAGCAGGGCTAGCGGGAGTGGCTCCTACGAGCAGTACTTC
CASRASGSGSYEQYF
>TRBV29-1|TRBJ2-4|13|-|-
TGCAGCGTTGAAGGAGGGGACGGAAACATTCAGTACTTC
CSVEGGDGNIQYF
>TRBV6-1|TRBJ1-4|13|-|-
TGTGCCAGTGGGAGAGCAACTAATGAAAAACTGTTTTTT
CASGRATNEKLFF
>TRBV7-8|TRBJ1-6|14|TRBD1|few
TGTGCCAGCAGCTCGGGGACAGGGAATTCACCCCTCCACTTT
CASSSGTGNSPLHF
>TRBV6-1|TRBJ1-6|15|TRBD1|-
TGTGCCAGCAGTGGATTGGACAGGGCTAATTCACCCCTCCACTTT
CASSGLDRANSPLHF
>TRBV5-1|TRBJ2-7|15|-|-
TGCGCCAGCAGCTTGTACCTCGACCAGCCCTACGAGCAGTACTTC
CASSLYLDQPYEQYF
>TRBV9|TRBJ1-4|14|TRBD1|-
TGTGCCAGCAGCCAGGGGGGACTTAATGAAAAACTGTTTTTT
CASSQGGLNEKLFF
>TRBV12-5|TRBJ2-7|12|-|-
TGTGCTAGTGGTCCGGAACTTGCCGGGCAGTACTTC
CASGPELAGQYF
>TRBV19|TRBJ1-1|15|-|-
TGTGCCAGTAGTACCCAATGGAGGGGGAATACTGAAGCTTTCTTT
CASSTQWRGNTEAFF
>TRBV28|TRBJ2-5|15|TRBD1|once
TGTGCCAGCAGTTTTCAACAGGGGGCGCGAGAGACCCAGTACTTC
CASSFQQGARETQYF
>TRBV4-1|TRBJ2-3|15|-|-
TGCGCCAGCAGCCAAGATGGGAGCGGCACAGATACGCAGTATTTT
CASSQDGSGTDTQYF
>TRBV4-1|TRBJ1-5|14|-|-
TGCGCCAGCAGCCTAGATCAGGGGAATCAGCCCCAGCATTTT
CASSLDQGNQPQHF
>TRBV6-5|TRBJ1-2|12|TRBD1|-
TGTGCCGCCCGAGGGGGCAACTATGGCTACACCTTC
CAARGGNYGYTF
>TRBV6-6|TRBJ1-6|15|-|-
TGTGCCAGCAGTTACTTGGACTCCTATAATTCACCCCTCCACTTT
CASSYLDSYNSPLHF
>TRBV6-5|TRBJ1-6|15|-|-
TGTGCCACCAACGAGTTAGCCTTATCTAATTCACCCCTCCACTTT
CATNELALSNSPLHF
>TRBV30|TRBJ1-2|14|TRBD1|-
TGTGCCTGGAGTGTACAGGGGGGCTCTTATGGCTACACCTTC
CAWSVQGGSYGYTF
>TRBV2|TRBJ2-7|13|TRBD1|-
TGTGCCAGCAGTCAACAGGGGACCTACGAGCAGTACTTC
CASSQQGTYEQYF
>TRBV5-8|TRBJ2-5|15|-|-
TGTGCCAGCAGCTTGGGGAGCCGGACCGAGGAGACCCAGTACTTC
CASSLGSRTEETQYF
>TRBV5-1|TRBJ2-5|14|-|-
TGCGCCAGCAGCTTAGCTCCCACCGGTGGGACCCAGTACTTC
CASSLAPTGGTQYF
>TRBV7-2|TRBJ2-3|15|TRBD2|-
TGTGCCAGCAGCTTAGAGGCTAGCGGGAGAGATACGCAGTATTTT
CASSLEASGRDTQYF
>TRBV19|TRBJ2-1|14|TRBD1|-
TGTGCCAGTAGTCCCTGGACAGGGGCCAATGAGCAGTTCTTC
CASSPWTGANEQFF
>TRBV10-3|TRBJ2-1|15|TRBD2|-
TGTGCCATCAGCACTAGCGGGGGGGCCTACAATGAGCAGTTCTTC
CAISTSGGAYNEQFF
>TRBV9|TRBJ1-1|16|-|-
TGTGCCAGCAGCGTAGGCGAAGGGATAACGAACACTGAAGCTTTCTTT
CASSVGEGITNTEAFF
>TRBV5-4|TRBJ2-7|15|-|-
TGTGCCAGCAGCTTGGACGGCAGGGTACCTACGCCGCAGTACTTC
CASSLDGRVPTPQYF
>TRBV18|TRBJ1-1|13|-|-
TGTGCCAGCTCACCAGGGACGGGGCAGGGTTCTTTCTTT
CASSPGTGQGSFF
>TRBV10-3|TRBJ2-6|13|-|-
TGTGCCACCCAAGAATCTGGGGCCAACGTCCTGACTTTC
CATQESGANVLTF
>TRBV15|TRBJ1-2|13|-|-
TGTGCCACCAGCAGAGGTGATATTGGTGGCTACACCTTC
CATSRGDIGGYTF
>TRBV30|TRBJ2-3|14|TRBD2|once
TGTGCCTGGATGGCGGGAGACCTTAGTGATACGCAGTATTTT
CAWMAGDLSDTQYF
>TRBV7-2|TRBJ2-7|15|TRBD2|-
TGTGCCAGCAGCTTTAGCGGGAGTGGGACCCTCGAGCAGTACTTC
CASSFSGSGTLEQYF
>TRBV28|TRBJ2-6|17|-|-
TGTGCCATCCTCGTTCCGGTCTCAAGGACTGGGGCCAACGTCCTGACTTTC
CAILVPVSRTGANVLTF